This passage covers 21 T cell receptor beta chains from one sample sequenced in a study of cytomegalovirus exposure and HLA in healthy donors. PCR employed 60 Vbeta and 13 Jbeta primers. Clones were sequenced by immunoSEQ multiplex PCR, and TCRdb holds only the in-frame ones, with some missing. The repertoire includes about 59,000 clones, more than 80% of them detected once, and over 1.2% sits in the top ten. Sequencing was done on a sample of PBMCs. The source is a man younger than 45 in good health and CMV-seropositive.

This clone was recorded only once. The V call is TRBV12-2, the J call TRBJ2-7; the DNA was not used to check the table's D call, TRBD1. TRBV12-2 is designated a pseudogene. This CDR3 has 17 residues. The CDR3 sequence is CASRFSRADRRAYEQYF. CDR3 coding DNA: TGTGCAAGTCGCTTCTCTCGGGCCGACAGGAGAGCTTACGAGCAGTACTTC.

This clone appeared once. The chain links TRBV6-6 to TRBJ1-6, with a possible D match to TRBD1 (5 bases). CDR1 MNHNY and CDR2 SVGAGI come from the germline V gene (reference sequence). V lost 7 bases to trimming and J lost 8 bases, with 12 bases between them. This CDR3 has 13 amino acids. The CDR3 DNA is TGTGCCAGCACAGGGCTCGGAGATTCACCCCTCCACTTT. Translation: CASTGLGDSPLHF.

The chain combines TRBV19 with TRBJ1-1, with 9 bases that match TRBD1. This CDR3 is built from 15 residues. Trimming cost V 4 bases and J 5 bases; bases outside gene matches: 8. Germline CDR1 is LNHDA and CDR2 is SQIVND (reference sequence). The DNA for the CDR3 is TGTGCCAGTAGTAAAACAGGGGGCGCGTGGACTGAAGCTTTCTTT. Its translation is CASSKTGGAWTEAFF.

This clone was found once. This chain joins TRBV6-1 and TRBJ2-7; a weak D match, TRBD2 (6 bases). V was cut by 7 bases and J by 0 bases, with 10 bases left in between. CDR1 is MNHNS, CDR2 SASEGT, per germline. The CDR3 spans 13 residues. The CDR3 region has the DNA TGTGCCAGCAACGGGGGTAGCTCCTACGAGCAGTACTTC. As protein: CASNGGSSYEQYF.

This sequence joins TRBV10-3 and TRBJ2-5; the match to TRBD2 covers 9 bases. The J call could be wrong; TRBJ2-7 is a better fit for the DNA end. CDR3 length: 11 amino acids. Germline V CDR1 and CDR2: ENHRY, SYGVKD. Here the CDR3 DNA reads TGTGCCACTGGGACTAGCTCCGAGCAGTACTTC. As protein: CATGTSSEQYF.

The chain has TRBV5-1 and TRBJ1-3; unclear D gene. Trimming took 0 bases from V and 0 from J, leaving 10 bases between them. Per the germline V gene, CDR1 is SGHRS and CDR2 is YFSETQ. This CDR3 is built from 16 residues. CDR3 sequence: CASSLAPSFSGNTIYF. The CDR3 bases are TGCGCCAGCAGCTTGGCCCCGTCGTTCTCTGGAAACACCATATATTTT.

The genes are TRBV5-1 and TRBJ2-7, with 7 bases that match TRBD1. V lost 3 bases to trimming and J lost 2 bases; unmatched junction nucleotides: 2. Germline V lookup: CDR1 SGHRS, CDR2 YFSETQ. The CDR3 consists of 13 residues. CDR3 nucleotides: TGCGCCAGCAGCTGGGACAGAACCTACGAGCAGTACTTC. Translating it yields CASSWDRTYEQYF.

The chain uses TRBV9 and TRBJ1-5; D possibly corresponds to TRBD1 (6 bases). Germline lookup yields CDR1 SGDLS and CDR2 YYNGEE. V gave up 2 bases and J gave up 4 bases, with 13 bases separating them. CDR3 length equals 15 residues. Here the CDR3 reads CASSVTGNGNQPQHF. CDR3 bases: TGTGCCAGCAGCGTTACAGGGAATGGGAATCAGCCCCAGCATTTT.

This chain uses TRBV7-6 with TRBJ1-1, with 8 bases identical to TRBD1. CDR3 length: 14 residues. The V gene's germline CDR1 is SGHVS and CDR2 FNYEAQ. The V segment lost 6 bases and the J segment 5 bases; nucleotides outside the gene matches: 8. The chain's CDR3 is CASSRRGLRTEAFF. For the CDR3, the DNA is TGTGCCAGCAGTCGCAGGGGGCTGCGTACTGAAGCTTTCTTT.

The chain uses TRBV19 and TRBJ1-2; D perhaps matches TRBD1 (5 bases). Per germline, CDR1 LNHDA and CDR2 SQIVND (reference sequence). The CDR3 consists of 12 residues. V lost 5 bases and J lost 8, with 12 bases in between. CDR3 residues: CASSPRVSGYTF. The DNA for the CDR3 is TGTGCCAGTAGTCCCAGGGTAAGCGGCTACACCTTC.

The CDR3 spells CASSRDRVFGGELFF. In nucleotides, the CDR3 is TGTGCCAGCAGTCGGGACAGGGTTTTTGGCGGGGAGCTGTTTTTT. This chain links TRBV27 with TRBJ2-2; 9 nucleotides agree with TRBD1. The CDR3 spans 15 residues. Germline CDR1 reads MNHEY; CDR2 reads SMNVEV (reference sequence). Unmatched junction bases numbered 8, after V lost 5 bases and J lost 7 bases.

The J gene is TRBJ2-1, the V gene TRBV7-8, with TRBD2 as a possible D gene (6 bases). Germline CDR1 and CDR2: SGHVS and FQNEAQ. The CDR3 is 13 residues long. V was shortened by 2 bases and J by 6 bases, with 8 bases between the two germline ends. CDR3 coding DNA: TGTGCCAGCAGCTTACTAGCGAGCAATGAGCAGTTCTTC. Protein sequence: CASSLLASNEQFF.

The CDR3 spells CASSMGQGLAGEETQYF. The DNA of the CDR3 is TGTGCCAGTAGTATGGGCCAAGGACTAGCGGGAGAAGAGACCCAGTACTTC. The chain links TRBV19 to TRBJ2-5; 13 nucleotides align to TRBD2. Germline-derived CDR1 and CDR2 are LNHDA and SQIVND (reference sequence). This CDR3 spans 17 amino acids. The trim removed 3 bases at V and 3 bases at J, leaving 7 bases unmatched.

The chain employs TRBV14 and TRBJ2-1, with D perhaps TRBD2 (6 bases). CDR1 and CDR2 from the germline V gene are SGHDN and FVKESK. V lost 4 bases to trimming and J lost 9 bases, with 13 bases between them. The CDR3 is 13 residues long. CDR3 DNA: TGTGCCAGCAGCCCCACGCGGGGTGGTGAGCAGTTCTTC. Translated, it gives CASSPTRGGEQFF.

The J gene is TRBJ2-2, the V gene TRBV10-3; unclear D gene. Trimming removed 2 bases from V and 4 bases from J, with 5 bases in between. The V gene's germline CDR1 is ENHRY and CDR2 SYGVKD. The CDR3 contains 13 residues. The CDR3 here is CAISERSTGELFF. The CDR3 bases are TGTGCCATCAGTGAGAGGAGCACCGGGGAGCTGTTTTTT.

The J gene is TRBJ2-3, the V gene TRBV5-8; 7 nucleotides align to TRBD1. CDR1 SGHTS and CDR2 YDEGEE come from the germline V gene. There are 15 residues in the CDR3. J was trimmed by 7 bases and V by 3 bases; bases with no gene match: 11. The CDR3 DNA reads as TGTGCCAGCAGCTCCGGGACAGATATTCGGAATACGCAGTATTTT. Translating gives CASSSGTDIRNTQYF.

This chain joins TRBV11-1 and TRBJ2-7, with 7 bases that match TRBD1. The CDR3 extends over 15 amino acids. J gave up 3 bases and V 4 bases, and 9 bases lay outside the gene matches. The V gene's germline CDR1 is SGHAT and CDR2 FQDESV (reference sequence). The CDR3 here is CASSSLKGQSYEQYF. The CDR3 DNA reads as TGTGCCAGCAGCTCCCTAAAGGGACAGAGCTACGAGCAGTACTTC.

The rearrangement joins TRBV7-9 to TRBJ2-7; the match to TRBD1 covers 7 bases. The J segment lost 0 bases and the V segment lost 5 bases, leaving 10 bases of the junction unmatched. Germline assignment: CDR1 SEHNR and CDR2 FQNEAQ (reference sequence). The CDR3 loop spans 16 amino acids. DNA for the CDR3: TGTGCCAGCAGCCTGACAGGGCTTGGAAGCTCCTACGAGCAGTACTTC. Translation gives CASSLTGLGSSYEQYF.

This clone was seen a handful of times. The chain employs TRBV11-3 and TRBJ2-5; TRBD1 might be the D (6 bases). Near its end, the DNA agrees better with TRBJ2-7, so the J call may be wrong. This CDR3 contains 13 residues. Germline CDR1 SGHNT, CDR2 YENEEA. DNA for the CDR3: TGTGCCAGCAGCTTAGAAGAGGGGGACGAGCAGTACTTC. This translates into CASSLEEGDEQYF.

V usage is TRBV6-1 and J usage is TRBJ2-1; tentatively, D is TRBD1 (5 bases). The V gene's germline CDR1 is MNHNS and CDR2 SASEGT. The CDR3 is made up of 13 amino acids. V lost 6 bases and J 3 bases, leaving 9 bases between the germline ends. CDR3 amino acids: CASRTDSYNEQFF. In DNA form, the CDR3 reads TGTGCCAGCAGGACTGACAGCTACAATGAGCAGTTCTTC.

CDR3 protein: CSVYREQNTGELFF. Written as DNA, the CDR3 is TGCAGCGTTTACAGGGAGCAGAACACCGGGGAGCTGTTTTTT. The gene calls are TRBV29-1 and TRBJ2-2; a weak D match, TRBD1 (6 bases). The length of the CDR3 is 14 residues. Looked up from germline, CDR1 is SQVTM and CDR2 is ANQGSEA. Trimming took 5 bases from V and 1 from J, leaving 11 bases between them.